This T cell receptor beta chain was sequenced during a study of T cells after yellow fever vaccination. On the study more broadly: The authors prepared low-cell-number fractions using SMART-Seq v4 Ultra Low Input. General observations from the study: Reappearing after the booster were most of the clones from primary vaccination (roughly 96% CD4, 85% to 90% CD8). The secondary response was weaker but peaked faster, day 5 versus 15.

Details on this clonotype: Its antigen is unidentified.

MiXCR, applied by TCRdb to the 5' RACE reads, yields one record per CDR3 protein. In the table there are just under 600,000 distinct CDR3 sequences, around an eighth of which are singletons. V lost 6 bases, J lost 1 base, and 12 bases lay in between. The length of the CDR3 is 14 residues. The germline V gene has CDR1 LGHDT and CDR2 YNNKEL (reference sequence). The TCR was taken from a young man who received the YFV17D yellow fever vaccine. The sequencing here drew on PBMCs, taken on the day of the yellow fever booster vaccination. The chain has TRBV3-1 and TRBJ1-1, with D maybe TRBD1 (6 bases). The CDR3 protein is CASRDAGANTEAFF. As DNA, the CDR3 is TGTGCCAGCAGAGATGCAGGGGCGAACACTGAAGCTTTCTTT.